This entry features one T cell receptor beta chain sequence. Its antigen is still unknown. This sample was taken from a study of cytomegalovirus exposure and HLA in healthy donors. Study-wide results and caveats: Cytomegalovirus-associated TCR beta chains were listed, numbering under 200.

J was trimmed by 5 bases and V by 6 bases; bases with no gene match: 8. The CDR3 sequence is 14 residues long. CDR1 MDHEN and CDR2 SYDVKM come from the germline V gene. TCRdb's copy holds only in-frame clones and misses some; the assay was immunoSEQ multiplex PCR. The data hold some 170,000 clones, with 86% observed a single time. The clonotype was recovered from a man between 18 and 35 years old in good health and CMV-seropositive. The chain joins TRBV28 to TRBJ2-7; 9 bases agree with TRBD1. The sample was PBMCs. CDR3 bases: TGTGCCAGCAGCGGGGGGACAGGGTCTCACGAGCAGTACTTC. Translating it yields CASSGGTGSHEQYF.